The 5 T cell receptor beta chains in this list originate from one sample, sequenced in a study of T cells after yellow fever vaccination. TCRdb reprocessed the 5' RACE reads with MiXCR, giving one entry per CDR3 protein. The sample carries 240,000 or so distinct CDR3 sequences, less than 9% recorded once. The input for sequencing was CD4+ T cells sorted from PBMCs, taken 15 days after the yellow fever booster vaccination. All receptors come from a man aged 25-45 years who received the YFV17D yellow fever vaccine.

V is TRBV9 and J is TRBJ2-1; D call uncertain. V lost 3 bases, J lost 0 bases, and 7 bases lay in between. Germline lookup yields CDR1 SGDLS and CDR2 YYNGEE. The length of the CDR3 is 14 residues. Here the CDR3 DNA reads TGTGCCAGCAGCGAGGGATTCTCCTACAATGAGCAGTTCTTC. This gives the protein CASSEGFSYNEQFF.

The rearrangement uses TRBV5-1 and TRBJ2-7, with a possible D match to TRBD2 (5 bases). The CDR3 has 14 residues. From germline, CDR1 is SGHRS and CDR2 YFSETQ. V was pared by 0 bases and J by 2 bases, with 9 bases between. The DNA for the CDR3 is TGCGCCAGCAGCTTGGGGACGAGGGCCTACGAGCAGTACTTC. Amino acids: CASSLGTRAYEQYF.

This clonotype has a count of ten or more. The chain links TRBV5-6 to TRBJ2-1, with 10 bases aligning to TRBD2. This CDR3 is built from 14 residues. Trimming removed 4 bases from V and 8 bases from J; junction bases left unmatched: 6. Germline-derived CDR1 and CDR2 are SGHDT and YYEEEE. The CDR3 nucleotides read TGTGCCAGCAGCGGAGCGGGAGGGCAGGATGAGCAGTTCTTC. It is translated as CASSGAGGQDEQFF.

A few counts support this clonotype. This sequence joins TRBV27 and TRBJ2-7; TRBD1 might be the D (5 bases). V lost 8 bases and J 0 bases, leaving 11 bases between the germline ends. CDR3 size: 13 residues. Germline values: CDR1 MNHEY, CDR2 SMNVEV (reference sequence). The CDR3, as DNA: TGTGCCAGCGGGGCGAGGAGCTCCTACGAGCAGTACTTC. It is translated as CASGARSSYEQYF.

The J gene is TRBJ2-3, the V gene TRBV5-1; 11 bases fit TRBD2. Germline V lookup: CDR1 SGHRS, CDR2 YFSETQ. There are 15 residues in the CDR3. J lost 4 bases, V lost 1 base, and 2 bases had no gene match. CDR3 DNA: TGCGCCAGCAGCTTGACTAGCGGGGGCCCAGATACGCAGTATTTT. It specifies CASSLTSGGPDTQYF.